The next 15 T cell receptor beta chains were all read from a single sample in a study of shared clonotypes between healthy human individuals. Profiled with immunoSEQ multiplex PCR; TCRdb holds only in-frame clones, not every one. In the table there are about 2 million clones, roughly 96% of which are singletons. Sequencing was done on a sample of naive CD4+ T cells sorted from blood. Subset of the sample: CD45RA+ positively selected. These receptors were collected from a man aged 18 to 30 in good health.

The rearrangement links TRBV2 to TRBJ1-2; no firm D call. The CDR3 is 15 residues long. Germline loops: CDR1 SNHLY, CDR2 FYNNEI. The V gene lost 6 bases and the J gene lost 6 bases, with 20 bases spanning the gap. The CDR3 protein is CASSYGGLAPDGYTF. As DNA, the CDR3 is TGTGCCAGCAGCTATGGTGGACTGGCACCGGATGGCTACACCTTC.

This CDR3 is CASSLAEEGASGNTIYF. In DNA, the CDR3 is TGCGCCAGCAGCTTGGCCGAAGAGGGGGCATCTGGAAACACCATATATTTT. The V call is TRBV5-1, the J call TRBJ1-3; 7 nucleotides match TRBD1. The germline gives CDR1 SGHRS, CDR2 YFSETQ. The CDR3 contains 17 residues. J lost 1 base, V lost 0 bases, and 7 bases had no gene match.

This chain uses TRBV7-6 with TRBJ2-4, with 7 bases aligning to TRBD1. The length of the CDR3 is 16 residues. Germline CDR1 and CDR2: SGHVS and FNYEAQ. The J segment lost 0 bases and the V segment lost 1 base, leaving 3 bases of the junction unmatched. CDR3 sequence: CASSLGTGAAKNIQYF. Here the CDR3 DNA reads TGTGCCAGCAGCTTAGGGACAGGAGCAGCCAAAAACATTCAGTACTTC. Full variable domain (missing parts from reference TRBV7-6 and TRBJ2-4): GAGVSQSPRYKVTKRGQDVALRCDPISGHVSLYWYRQALGQGPEFLTYFNYEAQQDKSGLPNDRFSAERPEGSISTLTIQRTEQRDSAMYRCASSLGTGAAKNIQYFGAGTRLSVL.

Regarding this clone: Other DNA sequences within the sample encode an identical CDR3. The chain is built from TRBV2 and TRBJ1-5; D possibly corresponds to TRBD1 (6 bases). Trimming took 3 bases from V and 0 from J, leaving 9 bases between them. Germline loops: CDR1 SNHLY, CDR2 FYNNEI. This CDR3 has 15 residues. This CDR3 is CASSEGGYSNQPQHF. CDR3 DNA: TGTGCCAGCAGTGAGGGGGGCTATAGCAATCAGCCCCAGCATTTT.

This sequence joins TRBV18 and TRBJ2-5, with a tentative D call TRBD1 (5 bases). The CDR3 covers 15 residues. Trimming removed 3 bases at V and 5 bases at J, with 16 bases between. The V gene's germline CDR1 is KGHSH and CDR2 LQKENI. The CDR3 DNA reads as TGTGCCAGCTCACCGATGGCAGGGATGCGGGAGACCCAGTACTTC. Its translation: CASSPMAGMRETQYF.

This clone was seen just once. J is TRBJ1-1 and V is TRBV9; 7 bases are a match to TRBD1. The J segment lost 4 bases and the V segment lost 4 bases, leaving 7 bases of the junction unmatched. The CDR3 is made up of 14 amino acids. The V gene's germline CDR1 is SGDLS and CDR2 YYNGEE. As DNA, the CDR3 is TGTGCCAGCAGCCCCCGACAGGGAACCACTGAAGCTTTCTTT. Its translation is CASSPRQGTTEAFF.

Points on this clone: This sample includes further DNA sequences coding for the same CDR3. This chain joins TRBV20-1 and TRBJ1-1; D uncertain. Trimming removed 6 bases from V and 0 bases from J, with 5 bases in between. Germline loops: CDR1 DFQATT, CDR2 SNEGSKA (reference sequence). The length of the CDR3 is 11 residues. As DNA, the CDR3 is TGCAGTGCCCTTATGAACACTGAAGCTTTCTTT. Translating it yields CSALMNTEAFF.

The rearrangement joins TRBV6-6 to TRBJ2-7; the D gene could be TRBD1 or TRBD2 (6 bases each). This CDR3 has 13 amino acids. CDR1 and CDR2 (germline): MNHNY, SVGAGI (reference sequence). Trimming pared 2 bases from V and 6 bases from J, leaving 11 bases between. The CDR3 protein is CASSYQGGGEQYF. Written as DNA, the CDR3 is TGTGCCAGCAGTTACCAAGGGGGAGGCGAGCAGTACTTC.

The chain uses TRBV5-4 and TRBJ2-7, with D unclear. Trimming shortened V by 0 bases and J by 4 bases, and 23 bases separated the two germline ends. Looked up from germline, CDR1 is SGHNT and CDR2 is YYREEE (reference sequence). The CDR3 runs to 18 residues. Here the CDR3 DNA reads TGTGCCAGCAGCTTGGATGGGCTTAGGGTCCTACCTTCTTACGAGCAGTACTTC. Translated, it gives CASSLDGLRVLPSYEQYF.

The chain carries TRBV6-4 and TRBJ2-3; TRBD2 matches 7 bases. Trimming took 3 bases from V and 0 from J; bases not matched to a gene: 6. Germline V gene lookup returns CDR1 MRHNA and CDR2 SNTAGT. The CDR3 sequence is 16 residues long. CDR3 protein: CASSDRGGTSTDTQYF. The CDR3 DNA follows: TGTGCCAGCAGTGATCGCGGGGGAACCAGCACAGATACGCAGTATTTT.

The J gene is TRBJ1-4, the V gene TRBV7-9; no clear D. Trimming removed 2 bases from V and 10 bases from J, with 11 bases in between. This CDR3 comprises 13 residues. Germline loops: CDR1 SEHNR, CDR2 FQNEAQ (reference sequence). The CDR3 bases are TGTGCCAGCAGCTTAAGCTGGGAGGTAAAACTGTTTTTT. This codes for CASSLSWEVKLFF.

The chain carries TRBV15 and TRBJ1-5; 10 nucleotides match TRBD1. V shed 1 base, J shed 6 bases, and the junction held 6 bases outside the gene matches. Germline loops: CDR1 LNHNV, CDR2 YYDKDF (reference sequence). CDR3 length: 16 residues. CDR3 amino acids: CATSRGDRGGGQPQHF. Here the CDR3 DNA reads TGTGCCACCAGCAGAGGGGACAGGGGAGGAGGTCAGCCCCAGCATTTT.

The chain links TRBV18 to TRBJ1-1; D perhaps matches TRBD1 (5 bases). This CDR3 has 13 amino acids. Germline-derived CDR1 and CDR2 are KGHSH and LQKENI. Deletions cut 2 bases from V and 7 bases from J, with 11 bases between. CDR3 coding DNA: TGTGCCAGCTCACCAGTCAGGGAGAGTGAAGCTTTCTTT. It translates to CASSPVRESEAFF.

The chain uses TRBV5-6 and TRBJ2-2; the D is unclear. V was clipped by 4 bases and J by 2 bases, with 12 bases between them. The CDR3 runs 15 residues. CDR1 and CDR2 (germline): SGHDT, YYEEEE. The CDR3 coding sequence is TGTGCCAGCAGCCCCCCCTTGACTAACACCGGGGAGCTGTTTTTT. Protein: CASSPPLTNTGELFF.

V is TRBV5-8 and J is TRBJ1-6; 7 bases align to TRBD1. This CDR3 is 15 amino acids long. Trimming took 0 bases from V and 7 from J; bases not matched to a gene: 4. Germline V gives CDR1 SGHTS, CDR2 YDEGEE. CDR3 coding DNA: TGTGCCAGCAGCTTGGGCAGGGGGTTGAATTCACCCCTCCACTTT. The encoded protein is CASSLGRGLNSPLHF.